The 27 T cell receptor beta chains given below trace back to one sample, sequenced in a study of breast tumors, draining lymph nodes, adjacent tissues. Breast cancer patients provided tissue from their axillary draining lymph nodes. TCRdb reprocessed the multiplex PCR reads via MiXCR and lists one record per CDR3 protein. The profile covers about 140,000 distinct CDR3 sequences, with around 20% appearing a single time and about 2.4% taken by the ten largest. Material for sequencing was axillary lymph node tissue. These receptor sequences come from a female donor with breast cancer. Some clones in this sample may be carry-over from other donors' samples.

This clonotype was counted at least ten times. The CDR3 reads CASRGGLAGNTDTQYF. CDR3 DNA sequence: TGTGCCAGCAGGGGGGGGCTAGCGGGCAACACAGATACGCAGTATTTT. The chain employs TRBV5-6 and TRBJ2-3, with 8 bases identical to TRBD2. The CDR3 extends over 16 amino acids. Germline V lookup: CDR1 SGHDT, CDR2 YYEEEE. The ends lost 5 bases at V and 2 bases at J; junction bases unmatched: 10. The full variable domain, its missing parts supplied by reference TRBV5-6 and TRBJ2-3, is DAGVTQSPTHLIKTRGQQVTLRCSPKSGHDTVSWYQQALGQGPQFIFQYYEEEERQRGNFPDRFSGHQFPNYSSELNVNALLLGDSALYLCASRGGLAGNTDTQYFGPGTRLTVL.

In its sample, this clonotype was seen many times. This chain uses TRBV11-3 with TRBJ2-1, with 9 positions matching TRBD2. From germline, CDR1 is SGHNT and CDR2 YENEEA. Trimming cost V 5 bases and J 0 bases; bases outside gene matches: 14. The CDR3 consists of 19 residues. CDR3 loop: CASSNPTSGPLVSYNEQFF. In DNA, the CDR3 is TGTGCCAGCAGCAACCCGACTAGCGGACCGCTCGTCTCCTACAATGAGCAGTTCTTC. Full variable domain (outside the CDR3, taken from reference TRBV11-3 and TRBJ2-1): EAGVVQSPRYKIIEKKQPVAFWCNPISGHNTLYWYLQNLGQGPELLIRYENEEAVDDSQLPKDRFSAERLKGVDSTLKIQPAELGDSAVYLCASSNPTSGPLVSYNEQFFGPGTRLTVL.

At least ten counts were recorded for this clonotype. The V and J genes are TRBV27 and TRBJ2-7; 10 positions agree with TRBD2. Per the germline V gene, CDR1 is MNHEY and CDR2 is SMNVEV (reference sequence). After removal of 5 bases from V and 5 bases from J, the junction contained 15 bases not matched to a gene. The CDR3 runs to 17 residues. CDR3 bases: TGTGCCAGCAGTAAACAGGGTCTGGGACTAGCGTGGAACGAGCAGTACTTC. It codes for CASSKQGLGLAWNEQYF.

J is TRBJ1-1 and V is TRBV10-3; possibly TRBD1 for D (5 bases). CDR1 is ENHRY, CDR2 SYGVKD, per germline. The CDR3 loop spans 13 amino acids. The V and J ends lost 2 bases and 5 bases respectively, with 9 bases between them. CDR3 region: CAISEETGTEAFF. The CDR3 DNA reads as TGTGCCATCAGTGAGGAAACAGGAACTGAAGCTTTCTTT.

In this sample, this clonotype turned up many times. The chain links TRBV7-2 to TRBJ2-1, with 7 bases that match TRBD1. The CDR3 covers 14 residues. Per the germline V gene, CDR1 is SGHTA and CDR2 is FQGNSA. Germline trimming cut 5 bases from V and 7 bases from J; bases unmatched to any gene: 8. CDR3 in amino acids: CASSAFRGQNEQFF. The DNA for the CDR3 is TGTGCCAGCAGCGCTTTCAGGGGACAGAATGAGCAGTTCTTC.

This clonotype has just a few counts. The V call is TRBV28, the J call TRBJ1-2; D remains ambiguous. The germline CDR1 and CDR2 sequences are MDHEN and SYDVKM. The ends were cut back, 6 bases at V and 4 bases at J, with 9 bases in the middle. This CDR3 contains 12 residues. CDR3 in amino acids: CASRRDIYGYTF. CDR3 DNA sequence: TGTGCCAGCAGAAGAGATATCTATGGCTACACCTTC.

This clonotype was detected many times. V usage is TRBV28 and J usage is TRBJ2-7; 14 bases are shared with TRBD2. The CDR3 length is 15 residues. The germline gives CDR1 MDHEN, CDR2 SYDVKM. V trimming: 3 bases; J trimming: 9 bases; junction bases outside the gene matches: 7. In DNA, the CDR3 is TGTGCCAGCAGTTTCCCCGGGACTAGCGGGAGCGCGCAGTACTTC. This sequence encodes CASSFPGTSGSAQYF.

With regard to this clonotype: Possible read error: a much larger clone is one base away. This CDR3 is CASSGGWRGTQYF. The CDR3 coding sequence is TGTGCCAGCTCGGGGGGATGGAGGGGGACCCAGTACTTC. This chain uses TRBV2 with TRBJ2-5, with 7 positions matching TRBD2. V was pared by 8 bases and J by 7 bases, with 10 bases of the junction left unmatched. The CDR3 totals 13 residues. CDR1 and CDR2 (germline): SNHLY, FYNNEI.

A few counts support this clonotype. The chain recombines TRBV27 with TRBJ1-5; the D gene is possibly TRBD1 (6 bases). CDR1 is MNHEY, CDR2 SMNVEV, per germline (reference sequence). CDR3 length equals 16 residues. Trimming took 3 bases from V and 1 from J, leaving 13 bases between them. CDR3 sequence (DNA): TGTGCCAGCAGTTTCAAGGGGGGGTGGAGCAATCAGCCCCAGCATTTT. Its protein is CASSFKGGWSNQPQHF.

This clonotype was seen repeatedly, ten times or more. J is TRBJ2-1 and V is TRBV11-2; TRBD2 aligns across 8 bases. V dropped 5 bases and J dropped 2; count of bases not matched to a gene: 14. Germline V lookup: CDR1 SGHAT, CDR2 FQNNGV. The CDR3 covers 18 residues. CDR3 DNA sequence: TGTGCCAGCAGCATTAGATTTGTCGGGACTAGTACCTACAATGAGCAGTTCTTC. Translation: CASSIRFVGTSTYNEQFF.

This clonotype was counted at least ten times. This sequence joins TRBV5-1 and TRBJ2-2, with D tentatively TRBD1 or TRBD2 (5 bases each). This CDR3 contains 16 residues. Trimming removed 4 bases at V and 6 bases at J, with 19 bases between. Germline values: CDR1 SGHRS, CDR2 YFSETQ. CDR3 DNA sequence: TGCGCCAGCAGCGGGACGGCGACAGCTTTCCCCGGGGAGCTGTTTTTT. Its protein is CASSGTATAFPGELFF. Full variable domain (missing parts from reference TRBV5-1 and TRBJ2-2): KAGVTQTPRYLIKTRGQQVTLSCSPISGHRSVSWYQQTPGQGLQFLFEYFSETQRNKGNFPGRFSGRQFSNSRSEMNVSTLELGDSALYLCASSGTATAFPGELFFGEGSRLTVL.

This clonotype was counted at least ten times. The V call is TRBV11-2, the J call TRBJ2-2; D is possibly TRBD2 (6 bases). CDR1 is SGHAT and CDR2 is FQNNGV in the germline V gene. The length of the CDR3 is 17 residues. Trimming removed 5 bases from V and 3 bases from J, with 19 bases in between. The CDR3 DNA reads TGTGCCAGCAGCAGCCGACTAGAGGGTGTGTACACCGGGGAGCTGTTTTTT. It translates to CASSSRLEGVYTGELFF.

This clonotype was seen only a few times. The CDR3 is CASSLRREGNNEQFF. Here the CDR3 DNA reads TGTGCCAGCAGTTTAAGGCGGGAGGGAAACAATGAGCAGTTCTTC. This chain joins TRBV27 and TRBJ2-1; TRBD2 agrees at 9 bases. V lost 2 bases to trimming and J lost 5 bases; unmatched junction nucleotides: 4. The CDR3 length is 15 residues. Germline loops: CDR1 MNHEY, CDR2 SMNVEV (reference sequence).

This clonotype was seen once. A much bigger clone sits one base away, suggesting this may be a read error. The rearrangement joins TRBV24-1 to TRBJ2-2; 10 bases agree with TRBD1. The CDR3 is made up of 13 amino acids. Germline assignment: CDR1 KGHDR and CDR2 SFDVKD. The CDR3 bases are TGTGCCACCGGGACAGGGGTAACCGGGGAGCTGTCTTTT. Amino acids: CATGTGVTGELSF.

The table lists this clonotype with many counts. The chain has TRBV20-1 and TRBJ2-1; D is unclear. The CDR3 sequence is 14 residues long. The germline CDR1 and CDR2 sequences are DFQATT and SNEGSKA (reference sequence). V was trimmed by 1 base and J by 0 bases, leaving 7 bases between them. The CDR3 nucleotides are TGCAGTGCTAGAGTCGGGCCCTCCTACAATGAGCAGTTCTTC. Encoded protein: CSARVGPSYNEQFF.

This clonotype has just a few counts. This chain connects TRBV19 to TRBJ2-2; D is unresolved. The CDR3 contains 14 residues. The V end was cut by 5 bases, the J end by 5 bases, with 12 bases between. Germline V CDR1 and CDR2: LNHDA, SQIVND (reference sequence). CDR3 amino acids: CASSERFRTGELFF. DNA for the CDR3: TGTGCCAGTAGTGAGCGATTTAGGACCGGGGAGCTGTTTTTT.

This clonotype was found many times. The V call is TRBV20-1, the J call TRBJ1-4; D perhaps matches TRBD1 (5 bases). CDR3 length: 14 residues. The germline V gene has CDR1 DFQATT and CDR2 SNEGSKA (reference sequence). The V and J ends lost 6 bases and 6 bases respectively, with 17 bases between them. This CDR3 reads CSAQNGGVDEKLFF. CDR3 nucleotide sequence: TGCAGTGCCCAAAATGGGGGGGTCGATGAAAAACTGTTTTTT.

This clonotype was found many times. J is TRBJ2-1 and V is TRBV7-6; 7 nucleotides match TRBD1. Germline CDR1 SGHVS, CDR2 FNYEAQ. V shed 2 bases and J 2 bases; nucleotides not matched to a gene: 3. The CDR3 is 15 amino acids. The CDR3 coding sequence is TGTGCCAGCAGCTTAAGGACAGGCACCTACAATGAGCAGTTCTTC. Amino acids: CASSLRTGTYNEQFF.

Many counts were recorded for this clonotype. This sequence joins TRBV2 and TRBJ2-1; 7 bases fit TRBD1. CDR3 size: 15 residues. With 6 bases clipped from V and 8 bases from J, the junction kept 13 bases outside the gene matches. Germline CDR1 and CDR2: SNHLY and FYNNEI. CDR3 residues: CASRRRQGGVDEQFF. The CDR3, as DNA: TGTGCCAGCAGGAGAAGACAGGGTGGAGTGGATGAGCAGTTCTTC.

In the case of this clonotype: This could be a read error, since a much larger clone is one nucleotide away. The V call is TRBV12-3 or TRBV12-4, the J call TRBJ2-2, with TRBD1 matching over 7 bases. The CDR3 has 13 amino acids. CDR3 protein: CASNLRGFGEPFF. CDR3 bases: TGTGCCAGCAATCTCAGGGGGTTCGGGGAGCCGTTTTTT.

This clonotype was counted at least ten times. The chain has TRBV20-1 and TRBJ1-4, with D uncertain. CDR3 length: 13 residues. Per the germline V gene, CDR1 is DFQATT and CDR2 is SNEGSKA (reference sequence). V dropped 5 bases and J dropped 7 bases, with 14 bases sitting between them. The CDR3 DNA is TGCAGTGCTCTCGGTAGGGAGGGTGAAAAACTGTTTTTT. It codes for CSALGREGEKLFF.

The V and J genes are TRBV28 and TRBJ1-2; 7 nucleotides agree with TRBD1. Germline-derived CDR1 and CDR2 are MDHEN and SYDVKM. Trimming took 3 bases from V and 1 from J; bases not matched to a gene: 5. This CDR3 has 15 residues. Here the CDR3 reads CASSFRDRVNYGYTF. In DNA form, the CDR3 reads TGTGCCAGCAGTTTCCGAGACAGGGTTAACTATGGCTACACCTTC.

The CDR3 nucleotides are TGTGCCAGCAGCGTAGAGGGACTAGCGCGACACTACGAGCAGTACTTC. Encoded protein: CASSVEGLARHYEQYF. The V gene is TRBV9, the J gene TRBJ2-7; 10 bases are shared with TRBD2. Germline V CDR1 and CDR2: SGDLS, YYNGEE. J lost 3 bases, V lost 0 bases, and 6 bases had no gene match. The CDR3 has 16 residues. Supplemented by reference TRBV9 and TRBJ2-7, the full variable domain reads DSGVTQTPKHLITATGQRVTLRCSPRSGDLSVYWYQQSLDQGLQFLIQYYNGEERAKGNILERFSAQQFPDLHSELNLSSLELGDSALYFCASSVEGLARHYEQYFGPGTRLTVT.

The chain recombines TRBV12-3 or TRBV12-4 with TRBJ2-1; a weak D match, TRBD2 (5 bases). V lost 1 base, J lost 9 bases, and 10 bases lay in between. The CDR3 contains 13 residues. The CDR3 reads CASSLGSASEQFF. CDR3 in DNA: TGTGCCAGCAGTTTAGGTAGCGCGAGTGAGCAGTTCTTC.

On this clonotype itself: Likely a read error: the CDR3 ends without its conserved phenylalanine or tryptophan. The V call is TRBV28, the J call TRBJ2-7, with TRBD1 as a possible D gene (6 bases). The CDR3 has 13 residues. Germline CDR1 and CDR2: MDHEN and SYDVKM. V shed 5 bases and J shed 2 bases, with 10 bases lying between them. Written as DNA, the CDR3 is TGTGCCAGCAGTCTTGGACAGACCTACGAGCAGTACTCC. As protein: CASSLGQTYEQYS.

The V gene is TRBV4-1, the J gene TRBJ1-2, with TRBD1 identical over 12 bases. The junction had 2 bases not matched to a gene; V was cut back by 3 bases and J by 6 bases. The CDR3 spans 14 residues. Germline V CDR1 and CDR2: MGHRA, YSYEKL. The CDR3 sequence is CASSQGQGAHGYTF. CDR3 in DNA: TGCGCCAGCAGCCAGGGACAGGGGGCGCATGGCTACACCTTC.

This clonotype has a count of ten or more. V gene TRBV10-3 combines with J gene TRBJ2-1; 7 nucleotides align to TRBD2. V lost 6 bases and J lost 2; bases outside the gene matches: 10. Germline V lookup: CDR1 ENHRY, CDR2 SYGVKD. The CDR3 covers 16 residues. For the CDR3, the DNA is TGTGCCATCAGAAGGGAGGGTGATTTTGCCTACAATGAGCAGTTCTTC. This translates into CAIRREGDFAYNEQFF.